Presented here are 24 T cell receptor beta chains from one specimen sequenced in a study of T cell repertoires in cytomegalovirus infection. TCRdb itself ran the reads through MiXCR, one entry per CDR3 protein. The data show nearly 450,000 distinct CDR3 sequences, about a third seen once. The sample consisted of PBMCs. The receptor set was obtained from a human donor in good health (CMV status not recorded). Some clones in this sample may be carry-over from other donors' samples.

The chain recombines TRBV18 with TRBJ1-5, with 8 positions matching TRBD1. The junction had 4 bases not matched to a gene; V was cut back by 3 bases and J by 0 bases. The CDR3 loop spans 16 amino acids. CDR1 KGHSH and CDR2 LQKENI come from the germline V gene. The CDR3 bases are TGTGCCAGCTCACCCCAGGACAGGGTTAGCAATCAGCCCCAGCATTTT. Translated, it gives CASSPQDRVSNQPQHF.

This sequence joins TRBV12-3 or TRBV12-4 and TRBJ1-6; D not certain. This CDR3 spans 13 amino acids. The V end lost 6 bases, the J end lost 7 bases, and 10 bases lay between the germline ends. The CDR3 DNA is TGTGCCAGCAGAAAAATCGACAATTCACCCCTCCACTTT. Translation: CASRKIDNSPLHF.

This clonotype has a handful of counts. CDR3 in DNA: TGTGCCAGCAGTTACTCGTCGGGAAAGTTTGAAGCTTTCTTT. It is translated as CASSYSSGKFEAFF. The chain joins TRBV6-5 to TRBJ1-1; D ambiguous. V was cut by 0 bases and J by 7 bases, with 12 bases left in between. Germline V CDR1 and CDR2: MNHEY, SVGAGI. The length of the CDR3 is 14 residues.

The rearrangement uses TRBV5-5 and TRBJ2-1, with 11 positions matching TRBD2. Looked up from germline, CDR1 is SGHKS and CDR2 is YYEKEE (reference sequence). After removal of 7 bases from V and 0 bases from J, the junction contained 6 bases not matched to a gene. CDR3 length equals 16 residues. CDR3 region: CASESSGGLSYNEQFF. The CDR3 nucleotides are TGTGCCAGCGAGTCTAGCGGGGGGCTCTCCTACAATGAGCAGTTCTTC.

This clonotype was counted ten times or more. The chain uses TRBV7-2 and TRBJ1-4, with D unclear. The CDR3 is 14 amino acids. Germline V gene data show CDR1 as SGHTA and CDR2 as FQGNSA. V was shortened by 5 bases and J by 0 bases, with 7 bases between the two germline ends. The CDR3: CASSNSPTNEKLFF. CDR3 nucleotide sequence: TGTGCCAGCAGCAACAGTCCAACTAATGAAAAACTGTTTTTT. The variable domain in full, completed from reference TRBV7-2 and TRBJ1-4, reads GAGVSQSPSNKVTEKGKDVELRCDPISGHTALYWYRQSLGQGLEFLIYFQGNSAPDKSGLPSDRFSAERTGGSVSTLTIQRTQQEDSAVYLCASSNSPTNEKLFFGSGTQLSVL.

The chain combines TRBV6-2 or TRBV6-3 with TRBJ1-1; D not resolved. CDR3 length: 17 residues. Germline CDR1 MNHEY, CDR2 SVGEGT. V shed 0 bases and J shed 5 bases, with 19 bases lying between them. CDR3 in amino acids: CASSYSLTAGLFTEAFF. The CDR3 DNA reads as TGTGCCAGCAGTTACTCGTTAACAGCCGGTTTGTTTACTGAAGCTTTCTTT.

The chain has TRBV11-1 and TRBJ2-1, with D hard to call. The CDR3 is 11 amino acids. Trimming removed 8 bases from V and 5 bases from J, with 7 bases in between. Germline assignment: CDR1 SGHAT and CDR2 FQDESV (reference sequence). CDR3 coding DNA: TGTGCCAGCGGTATCAACAATGAGCAGTTCTTC. This translates into CASGINNEQFF.

As regards this clonotype: A read error may produce the germline difference seen at one junction end. The J gene is TRBJ2-5, the V gene TRBV14, with D maybe TRBD1 (6 bases). The last part of the DNA fits TRBJ2-1 better; the J call may be wrong. This CDR3 spans 15 amino acids. Germline V CDR1 and CDR2: SGHDN, FVKESK. CDR3 in amino acids: CDSSQGGRHQETQFF. Here the CDR3 DNA reads TGTGACAGCAGCCAAGGGGGACGCCACCAAGAGACCCAGTTCTTC.

This clonotype came up a few times. Because the CDR3 is missing its conserved closing phenylalanine or tryptophan, this is likely a read error. The chain joins TRBV12-3 or TRBV12-4 to TRBJ2-1, with TRBD2 identical over 7 bases. This CDR3 spans 14 amino acids. With 4 bases clipped from V and 2 bases from J, the junction kept 2 bases outside the gene matches. CDR3 nucleotide sequence: TGTGCCAGCAGTTCAGCGGGGACCTACAATGAGCAGTTCTTA. Amino acids: CASSSAGTYNEQFL.

For this clonotype: A much larger clone differs by one base, so this may be a read error. The chain employs TRBV11-2 and TRBJ2-1; 15 bases fit TRBD2. Germline V lookup: CDR1 SGHAT, CDR2 FQNNGV. The CDR3 loop spans 18 amino acids. The DNA for the CDR3 is TGTGCCAGCATCTTAGATGGGACTAGCGGGGGGAAATACAATGAGCAGTTCTTC. Its protein is CASILDGTSGGKYNEQFF.

This clonotype appeared a few times. The J gene is TRBJ2-3, the V gene TRBV20-1, with D possibly being TRBD2 (5 bases). Trimming took off 0 bases at V and 4 bases at J, with 17 bases between the two ends. The CDR3 is 16 residues long. CDR1 is DFQATT, CDR2 SNEGSKA, per germline (reference sequence). The CDR3 DNA sequence: TGCAGTGCTAGAGATCCCCCTAGCCCCCGTCCAGATACGCAGTATTTT. Its translation: CSARDPPSPRPDTQYF.

This sequence joins TRBV7-6 and TRBJ2-5; either TRBD1 or TRBD2 may supply D (6 bases each). Trimming took 5 bases from V and 4 from J, leaving 17 bases between them. The CDR3 covers 15 residues. Germline CDR1 SGHVS, CDR2 FNYEAQ. In DNA, the CDR3 is TGTGCCAGCAGCCTTATGGCCGGGGGCATAGAGACCCAGTACTTC. This translates into CASSLMAGGIETQYF.

V gene TRBV7-2 combines with J gene TRBJ2-3; 7 bases align to TRBD2. Germline CDR1 SGHTA, CDR2 FQGNSA. The ends lost 5 bases at V and 5 bases at J; junction bases unmatched: 10. The CDR3 runs 15 residues. CDR3 coding DNA: TGTGCCAGCAGCAGCGGGACTCCCAGGATAGATACGCAGTATTTT. It specifies CASSSGTPRIDTQYF.

Only a few counts were recorded for this clonotype. CDR3 amino acids: CAISGGQGETEAFF. The CDR3 nucleotides are TGTGCCATCAGTGGCGGGCAGGGCGAGACTGAAGCTTTCTTT. The rearrangement joins TRBV10-3 to TRBJ1-1; a weak D match, TRBD1 (5 bases). The V gene's germline CDR1 is ENHRY and CDR2 SYGVKD. The ends were cut back, 4 bases at V and 5 bases at J, with 14 bases in the middle. The CDR3 runs to 14 residues.

This clonotype occurred many times. The chain recombines TRBV12-3 or TRBV12-4 with TRBJ1-3; 9 positions agree with TRBD1. Unmatched junction bases numbered 3, after V lost 3 bases and J lost 0 bases. The CDR3 runs to 16 residues. CDR3 protein: CASSFSTGGSGNTIYF. CDR3 in DNA: TGTGCCAGCAGTTTCTCGACAGGGGGCTCTGGAAACACCATATATTTT.

This clonotype has a handful of counts. V and J are TRBV6-1 and TRBJ2-5, with D possibly being TRBD1 (7 bases). V was clipped by 4 bases and J by 6 bases, with 15 bases between them. The length of the CDR3 is 14 residues. Germline-derived CDR1 and CDR2 are MNHNS and SASEGT. In DNA, the CDR3 is TGTGCCAGCAGTGGCTCGACAGGGAGGAAGACCCAGTACTTC. This gives the protein CASSGSTGRKTQYF.

The CDR3 here is CASSYTVRTEAFF. In DNA form, the CDR3 reads TGTGCCAGCAGTTACACGGTGAGGACTGAAGCTTTCTTT. This chain joins TRBV6-1 and TRBJ1-1; D not resolved. Trimming took off 5 bases at V and 5 bases at J, with 12 bases between the two ends. This CDR3 has 13 amino acids. From germline, CDR1 is MNHNS and CDR2 SASEGT.

The table lists this clonotype with a few counts. The V and J genes are TRBV11-2 and TRBJ2-7; D perhaps matches TRBD1 (5 bases). Germline V lookup: CDR1 SGHAT, CDR2 FQNNGV. Trimming stripped 5 bases from V and 5 bases from J, with 10 bases between. CDR3 length: 12 residues. CDR3 protein: CASSARGNEQYF. For the CDR3, the DNA is TGTGCCAGCAGCGCAAGGGGTAACGAGCAGTACTTC.

This clonotype showed up just a few times. The J gene is TRBJ1-5, the V gene TRBV15; 10 bases match TRBD1. CDR1 and CDR2 from the germline V gene are LNHNV and YYDKDF (reference sequence). With V trimmed by 3 bases and J by 7 bases, 12 bases remained unmatched. This CDR3 has 17 residues. CDR3 nucleotide sequence: TGTGCCACCAGCAGGAGATCCGGGACAGGGGACGAGCAGCCCCAGCATTTT. Protein product: CATSRRSGTGDEQPQHF.

The genes are TRBV7-9 and TRBJ2-1; D possibly matches TRBD1 or TRBD2 (5 bases each). Per the germline V gene, CDR1 is SEHNR and CDR2 is FQNEAQ (reference sequence). Trimming removed 4 bases from V and 9 bases from J, with 10 bases in between. This CDR3 spans 12 amino acids. The CDR3 here is CASSYEGFEQFF. CDR3 in DNA: TGTGCCAGCAGCTATGAGGGGTTTGAGCAGTTCTTC.

The chain is built from TRBV10-3 and TRBJ2-7; the D is unclear. Germline V gene data show CDR1 as ENHRY and CDR2 as SYGVKD. Between the trimmed V and J ends, which lost 0 bases and 7 bases, there was a span of 10 bases. The CDR3 length is 13 residues. The CDR3 region has the DNA TGTGCCATCAGTGAGTCGAGTCGGCATGAGCAGTACTTC. It yields the protein CAISESSRHEQYF.

This clonotype was found many times. V gene TRBV7-9 combines with J gene TRBJ2-7; the D gene is possibly TRBD1 (5 bases). V lost 0 bases and J lost 2, with 8 bases in between. The CDR3 has 14 amino acids. Germline loops: CDR1 SEHNR, CDR2 FQNEAQ (reference sequence). In nucleotides, the CDR3 is TGTGCCAGCAGCTTAGCAGGGGCCACCTACGAGCAGTACTTC. Encoded protein: CASSLAGATYEQYF.

This sequence joins TRBV19 and TRBJ1-2; a possible D gene is TRBD1 (5 bases). V lost 1 base and J 8 bases, leaving 11 bases between the germline ends. The CDR3 sequence is 13 residues long. Germline V gene sequence: CDR1 LNHDA, CDR2 SQIVND (reference sequence). CDR3 residues: CASSIVAGRGYTF. The DNA of the CDR3 is TGTGCCAGTAGTATAGTGGCAGGGAGAGGCTACACCTTC. The whole variable domain, remainder taken from reference TRBV19 and TRBJ1-2, is DGGITQSPKYLFRKEGQNVTLSCEQNLNHDAMYWYRQDPGQGLRLIYYSQIVNDFQKGDIAEGYSVSREKKESFPLTVTSAQKNPTAFYLCASSIVAGRGYTFGSGTRLTVV.

This clonotype was observed many times. The rearrangement uses TRBV7-6 and TRBJ1-3; D not certain. Germline V CDR1 and CDR2: SGHVS, FNYEAQ. Trimming took 0 bases from V and 3 from J, leaving 9 bases between them. CDR3 size: 15 residues. The CDR3 region is CASSLARGVGNTIYF. The CDR3 DNA reads as TGTGCCAGCAGCTTAGCCCGAGGCGTTGGAAACACCATATATTTT.